This is a list of T cell receptor beta chains from one sample in a study of shared clonotypes between healthy human individuals. Libraries were prepared by immunoSEQ multiplex PCR; TCRdb keeps only in-frame clonotypes and omits some of them. The profile shows about 2.2 million clones, 80% to 95% of them singletons. The sequenced sample was naive CD8+ T cells from PBMCs. Receptors were obtained from a man between 18 and 35 years old in good health. Some clones in this sample may be carry-over from other donors' samples. CDR3s leave out the opening cysteine and the closing phenylalanine or tryptophan.

v_call: TRBV2; j_call: TRBJ2-2; cdr3_aa: ASRPQGLELF
v_call: TRBV2; j_call: TRBJ2-3; cdr3_aa: ASSPRDRSLSTDTQY
v_call: TRBV11-2; j_call: TRBJ2-1; cdr3_aa: ASSFPSGSYNEQF
v_call: TRBV7-2; j_call: TRBJ2-5; cdr3_aa: ASSSEGVETQY
v_call: TRBV4-1; j_call: TRBJ2-7; cdr3_aa: ASSQVGPYEQY
v_call: TRBV27; j_call: TRBJ1-2; cdr3_aa: ASSHSPNYGYT
v_call: TRBV9; j_call: TRBJ1-1; cdr3_aa: ASSVRDTLNTEAF
v_call: TRBV19; j_call: TRBJ1-4; cdr3_aa: ASSDTHRTPDRAIRGQLF
v_call: TRBV30; j_call: TRBJ2-7; cdr3_aa: AWGTGYYEQY
v_call: TRBV28; j_call: TRBJ2-5; cdr3_aa: ASSPGTSQLETQY
v_call: TRBV12-5; j_call: TRBJ2-3; cdr3_aa: ASGQGTDTQY
v_call: TRBV19; j_call: TRBJ2-1; cdr3_aa: ASSTYYNEQF
v_call: TRBV7-8; j_call: TRBJ2-5; cdr3_aa: ASSLARWRGQETQY
v_call: TRBV9; j_call: TRBJ2-7; cdr3_aa: ASSPGRERSSYEQY
v_call: TRBV13; j_call: TRBJ2-2; cdr3_aa: ASSLGPGELF